The rows below give T cell receptor beta chains drawn from one sample of a study of regulatory T cells in long-lasting Graves disease. TCRdb recomputed calls from the multiplex PCR reads with MiXCR, one row per CDR3 protein. Of approximately 300,000 distinct CDR3 sequences listed, under 20% were seen once; the top ten hold around 36%. The source material was peripheral blood mononuclear cells (PBMCs), sampled at new diagnosis, from a patient treated with antithyroid drugs. These receptors came from a female donor with Graves disease. CDR3s include the opening cysteine and the closing phenylalanine or tryptophan. A D gene is named only where the DNA matches it firmly. The size field is filled for only some rows; it gives once, few, many or a size class.

D gene	V gene	J gene	clone size	CDR3 DNA	CDR3 protein
TRBD2	TRBV7-9	TRBJ2-1	few	TGTGCCAGCAGCCCGAGCTTAGGACTAGCGGGAGGGCTTACCCTCAATGAGCAGTTCTTC	CASSPSLGLAGGLTLNEQFF
-	TRBV29-1	TRBJ1-2	many	TGCAGCGTCCACAGGGAGTATGGCTACACCTTC	CSVHREYGYTF
TRBD2	TRBV5-1	TRBJ2-1	-	TGCGCCAGCAGCTTGGATCTAGCGGCCTACAATGATCAGTGCTTC	CASSLDLAAYNDQCF
-	TRBV7-8	TRBJ1-3	many	TGTGCCAGCAGCTTAGACAGGTCCGGCAACACCATATATTTT	CASSLDRSGNTIYF
TRBD2	TRBV12-3/TRBV12-4	TRBJ2-1	-	TGTGCCAGCAACCCCAGTCGAGGGCGAGGGACTAGCGGGACCTCCTACAATGAGCAGTTCTTC	CASNPSRGRGTSGTSYNEQFF
-	TRBV30	TRBJ2-5	many	TGTGCCTGGAGCCGACACACACAAGAGACCCAGTACTTC	CAWSRHTQETQYF
-	TRBV6-5	TRBJ1-1	many	TGTGCCAGCAGTTACTCTGCCTCATTGGGGTCTGAAGCTTTCTTT	CASSYSASLGSEAFF
TRBD1	TRBV9	TRBJ2-7	once	TGTGCCAGCAGCGGACAGGGGGCGGTCTCCTACGAGCAGTACTTC	CASSGQGAVSYEQYF
TRBD1	TRBV12-3/TRBV12-4	TRBJ2-7	many	TGTGCCAGCAGTTTAAAGTCGACAGGGTACGAGCAGTACTTC	CASSLKSTGYEQYF
TRBD1	TRBV29-1	TRBJ1-1	many	TGCAGCGTATTTGGGACAGGGGGCACTGAAGCTTTCTTT	CSVFGTGGTEAFF
TRBD1	TRBV28	TRBJ2-7	many	TGTGCCAGTACCGGGACAGGGGGCTTAAGCTCCTACGAGCAGTACTTC	CASTGTGGLSSYEQYF
-	TRBV29-1	TRBJ2-5	many	TGCAGCGTTGAAGGTCACTTGAAGAGAGAGACCCAGTACTTC	CSVEGHLKRETQYF
-	TRBV5-1	TRBJ2-1	few	TGCGCCAGCAGCTTGGCGGGGCGGTACAATGAGCAGTCCTTC	CASSLAGRYNEQSF
TRBD2	TRBV20-1	TRBJ2-7	-	TGCAGTGCACACCCACCGGGACTAGCGGGAAGAGGGGGATTCTACGAGCAGTACTTC	CSAHPPGLAGRGGFYEQYF
-	TRBV20-1	TRBJ2-3	few	TGCAGTGCTAGAAATCTGCGCAAATTGAGCACAGATACGCAGTATTTT	CSARNLRKLSTDTQYF
-	TRBV20-1	TRBJ2-5	-	TGCAGTGCTACCATACCGACACAGAAAGAGACCCAGTACTTC	CSATIPTQKETQYF
-	TRBV28	TRBJ1-5	-	TGTGCCAGCAGTTACTACAGAGCCCTTAGCAATCAGCCCCAGCATTTT	CASSYYRALSNQPQHF
-	TRBV6-1	TRBJ1-3	few	TGTGCCAGCAGTGAAGGTTCATCCCGGGGCACCATATATTTT	CASSEGSSRGTIYF
TRBD2	TRBV5-4	TRBJ2-1	few	TGTGCCAGCACACCGAGAGGACTAGCGGGAGTGGGTGAGCAGTTCTTC	CASTPRGLAGVGEQFF
-	TRBV4-1	TRBJ1-5	few	TGCGCCAGCAGGAGGGCGGAGTATAGCAATCAGCCCCAGCATTTT	CASRRAEYSNQPQHF
TRBD1	TRBV12-3/TRBV12-4	TRBJ2-2	many	TGTGCCAGCATTCCGGGACAGCACCTGATAATATATCCCGGGGAGCTGTTTTTT	CASIPGQHLIIYPGELFF
-	TRBV20-1	TRBJ1-3	many	TGCAGTGCAGCGGGGGACGGGAGAAACACCATATATTTT	CSAAGDGRNTIYF
-	TRBV7-6	TRBJ2-3	-	TGTGCCAGCAGCTTGGCGGGACGGAATACGCAGTATTTT	CASSLAGRNTQYF
-	TRBV6-2/TRBV6-3	TRBJ2-1	many	TGTGCCAGCAGTTATTTGGCGCATGAGCAGTTCTTC	CASSYLAHEQFF
-	TRBV7-2	TRBJ2-1	-	TGTGCCAGCAGCTTAAGGGTCGCTAAAACACGGGGCTACAATGAGCAGTTCTTC	CASSLRVAKTRGYNEQFF
-	TRBV24-1	TRBJ2-2	many	TGTGCCACCAGTGATTTCAAAAGTCGTGGCAGGGGTTTCACCGGGGAGCTGTTTTTT	CATSDFKSRGRGFTGELFF
-	TRBV5-1	TRBJ2-5	-	TGCGCCAGCAGCTCGGGTGGGGGGGGCGCAGAGACCCAGTACTTC	CASSSGGGGAETQYF
-	TRBV6-1	TRBJ2-1	-	TGTGCCAGCAGCAACCAGCGGGAGCAGTTCTTC	CASSNQREQFF
TRBD1	TRBV9	TRBJ2-7	many	TGTGCCAGCAGCGATACCGACAGGGGGCAAGAATTTTTCTACGAGCAGTACTTC	CASSDTDRGQEFFYEQYF
TRBD1	TRBV29-1	TRBJ2-2	many	TGCAGCGGAGGACAGGGGGGGGGGTTCGGGACCGGGGAGCTGTTTTTT	CSGGQGGGFGTGELFF
-	TRBV28	TRBJ2-3	many	TGTGCCAGCAGTCCCAAGGGGGGGGGCCGCGCTACGCAGTATTTT	CASSPKGGGRATQYF
-	TRBV5-1	TRBJ1-1	-	TGCGCCAGCAGCCTGAACCGTAATGAAGCTTTCTTT	CASSLNRNEAFF
-	TRBV27	TRBJ2-1	many	TGTGCCAGCACCCGCCGAGGGGGCTCCTACAATGAGCAGTTCTTC	CASTRRGGSYNEQFF
-	TRBV7-3	TRBJ2-1	few	TGTGCCAGCAGCTTAAATCCGTGGGGGGAGCAGTTCTTC	CASSLNPWGEQFF
-	TRBV28	TRBJ1-5	few	TGTGCCAGCAGTATTGGGGGGTGGTCGCATCAGCCCCAGCATTTT	CASSIGGWSHQPQHF
-	TRBV6-2/TRBV6-3	TRBJ2-3	many	TGTGCCAGCAGTTACAGTGACAGCACAGATACGCAGTATTTT	CASSYSDSTDTQYF
TRBD1	TRBV5-1	TRBJ1-1	many	TGCGCCAGCAGCAGGGGACAGGGGGCAGTAAGGAACACTGAAGCTTTCTTT	CASSRGQGAVRNTEAFF
TRBD2	TRBV6-2/TRBV6-3	TRBJ2-1	many	TGTGCCATACTAGCGGGCTTAAACAATGAGCAGTTCTTC	CAILAGLNNEQFF
TRBD2	TRBV9	TRBJ2-3	few	TGTGCCAGCAGCGTAGGTCCTAGCGGGGCCACAGATACGCAGTATTTT	CASSVGPSGATDTQYF
-	TRBV7-2	TRBJ2-7	many	TGTGCCAGCAGCCAGAACACACCCTACGAGCAGTACTTC	CASSQNTPYEQYF
TRBD1	TRBV27	TRBJ2-7	-	TGTGCCAGCAGTCCGAGACAGGGTTTGGAGCAGTACTTC	CASSPRQGLEQYF
-	TRBV11-3	TRBJ2-5	many	TGTGCCAGCAGCTCCCCCTTTAGCGGCAACCAAGAGACCCAGTACTTC	CASSSPFSGNQETQYF
-	TRBV6-1	TRBJ1-5	many	TGTGCCAGCAGGACTCTCGGTGGGGGCAATCAGCCCCAGCATTTT	CASRTLGGGNQPQHF
TRBD1	TRBV27	TRBJ1-4	many	TGTGCCAGCAGTTTATCCAGGGGGCGTGAAAAACTGTTTTTT	CASSLSRGREKLFF
-	TRBV5-1	TRBJ1-4	many	TGCGCCAGCAGCTTGGTGTCAGGTTCTGAAAAACTGTTTTTT	CASSLVSGSEKLFF
-	TRBV5-1	TRBJ2-4	many	TGCGCCAGCAGCTTGGCAACCGACCTAACAACCATTCAGTACTTC	CASSLATDLTTIQYF
-	TRBV6-1	TRBJ2-4	-	TGTGCCAGCAGTCCCCGGGCTAAGTGGGGTCAGTACTTC	CASSPRAKWGQYF
-	TRBV4-1	TRBJ1-2	many	TGCGCCAGCAGCCAAGATCAAGGACTCTTCTATGGCTACACCTTC	CASSQDQGLFYGYTF
-	TRBV7-9	TRBJ2-3	-	TGTGCCAGCAGCTCAGCAGGGCCCACAGATACGCAGTATTTT	CASSSAGPTDTQYF
-	TRBV7-2	TRBJ1-5	many	TGTGCCAGCAGCTTAGGGTCCCGATATAGCAATCAGCCCCAGCATTTT	CASSLGSRYSNQPQHF
TRBD2	TRBV27	TRBJ2-1	many	TGTGCCAGCAGTTTATCGGCGGGAGGCTCCTACAATGAGCAGTTCTTC	CASSLSAGGSYNEQFF
-	TRBV10-1	TRBJ2-2	many	TGCGCCAGCAGTGAGTCCACAAGCGGGGAGCTGTTTTTT	CASSESTSGELFF
-	TRBV7-8	TRBJ1-1	-	TGTGCCAGCAGCTTGGGAGGAACCGCTGAAGCTTTCTTT	CASSLGGTAEAFF
-	TRBV2	TRBJ1-4	many	TGTGCCAGCAGCCGAGACAGTCTAAATGAAAATCTGTTTTTT	CASSRDSLNENLFF
TRBD2	TRBV20-1	TRBJ2-3	many	TGCAGTGCTAGAGGGCCTTGGAGGACTAGCGGTAGAAGGGCAGATACGCAGTATTTT	CSARGPWRTSGRRADTQYF